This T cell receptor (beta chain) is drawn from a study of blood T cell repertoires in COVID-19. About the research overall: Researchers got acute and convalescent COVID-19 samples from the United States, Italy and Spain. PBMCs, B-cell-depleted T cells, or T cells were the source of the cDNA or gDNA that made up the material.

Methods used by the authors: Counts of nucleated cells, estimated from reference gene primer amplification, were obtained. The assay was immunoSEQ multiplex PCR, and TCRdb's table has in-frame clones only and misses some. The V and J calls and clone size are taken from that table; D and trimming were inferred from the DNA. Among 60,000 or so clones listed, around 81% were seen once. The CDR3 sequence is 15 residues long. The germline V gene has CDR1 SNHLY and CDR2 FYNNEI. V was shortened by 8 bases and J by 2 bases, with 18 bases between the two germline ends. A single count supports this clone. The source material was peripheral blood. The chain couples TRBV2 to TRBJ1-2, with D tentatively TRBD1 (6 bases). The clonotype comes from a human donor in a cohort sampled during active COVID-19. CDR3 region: CASHRQVGGNYGYTF. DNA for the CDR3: TGTGCCAGCCACAGACAGGTCGGTGGGAACTATGGCTACACCTTC.